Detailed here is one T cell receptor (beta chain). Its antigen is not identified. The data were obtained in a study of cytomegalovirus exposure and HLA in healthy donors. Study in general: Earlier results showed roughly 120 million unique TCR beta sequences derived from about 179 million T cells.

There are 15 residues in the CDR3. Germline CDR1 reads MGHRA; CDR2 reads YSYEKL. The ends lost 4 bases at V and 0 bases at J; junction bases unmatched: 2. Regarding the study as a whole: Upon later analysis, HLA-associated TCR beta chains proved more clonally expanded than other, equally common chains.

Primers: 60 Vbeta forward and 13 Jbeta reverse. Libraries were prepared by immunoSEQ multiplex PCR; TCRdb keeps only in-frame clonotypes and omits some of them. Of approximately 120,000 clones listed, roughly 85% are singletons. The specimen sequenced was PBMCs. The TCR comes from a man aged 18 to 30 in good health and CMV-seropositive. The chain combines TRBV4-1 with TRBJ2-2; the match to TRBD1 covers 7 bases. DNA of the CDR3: TGCGCCAGCAGCCCCAGGGGGTCGAACACCGGGGAGCTGTTTTTT. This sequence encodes CASSPRGSNTGELFF.